This entry lists 23 T cell receptor beta chains sequenced from one sample in a study of blood T cell repertoires in COVID-19. Clones were read by immunoSEQ multiplex PCR, and TCRdb kept only the in-frame ones, dropping some. The table lists tens of thousands of clones, roughly 87% of them singletons, with 18% in the top ten. The sequencing sample was made of peripheral blood. These receptors all come from a woman in her sixties or seventies with COVID-19, enrolled during active disease.

The chain carries TRBV15 and TRBJ1-5; TRBD1 aligns across 10 bases. This CDR3 comprises 19 residues. Unmatched junction bases numbered 15, after V lost 1 base and J lost 6 bases. Germline V gives CDR1 LNHNV, CDR2 YYDKDF (reference sequence). CDR3 nucleotides: TGTGCCACCAGCAGAGGCGGTAGGACAGGGGGATTTGTACTTCAGCCCCAGCATTTT. As protein: CATSRGGRTGGFVLQPQHF.

The rearrangement links TRBV6-5 to TRBJ2-5; TRBD1 matches 7 bases. CDR1 MNHEY and CDR2 SVGAGI come from the germline V gene. With 10 bases clipped from V and 4 bases from J, the junction kept 9 bases outside the gene matches. The CDR3 consists of 13 residues. CDR3: CATTERGRETQYF. Written as DNA, the CDR3 is TGTGCCACCACGGAGAGGGGGCGAGAGACCCAGTACTTC.

The chain couples TRBV18 to TRBJ2-3, with D possibly matching TRBD2 (6 bases). V lost 3 bases, J lost 0 bases, and 10 bases lay in between. CDR3 length: 15 residues. The germline gives CDR1 KGHSH, CDR2 LQKENI. CDR3 loop: CASSPTRSSTDTQYF. The CDR3 region has the DNA TGTGCCAGCTCACCGACTAGGAGCAGCACAGATACGCAGTATTTT.

The chain combines TRBV29-1 with TRBJ1-2; D is perhaps TRBD1 (5 bases). CDR1 is SQVTM, CDR2 ANQGSEA, per germline. V gave up 3 bases and J gave up 4 bases, with 18 bases separating them. The length of the CDR3 is 15 residues. For the CDR3, the DNA is TGCAGCGTTGACCCCCTATGGCAGGGACTCTATGGCTACACCTTC. Translating gives CSVDPLWQGLYGYTF.

This chain links TRBV28 with TRBJ1-2; D is unclear. This CDR3 has 14 residues. Trimming cost V 7 bases and J 4 bases, with 16 bases left between them. Germline V gene data show CDR1 as MDHEN and CDR2 as SYDVKM. The CDR3 DNA is TGTGCCAGCACCACTGCACTCCTAATCTATGGCTACACCTTC. This codes for CASTTALLIYGYTF.

The chain has TRBV25-1 and TRBJ1-4, with D possibly matching TRBD1 (6 bases). The germline V gene has CDR1 MGHDK and CDR2 SYGVNS. Trimming stripped 5 bases from V and 4 bases from J, with 14 bases between. The CDR3 spans 15 residues. The CDR3 region has the DNA TGTGCCAGCAGTACCACGACGGGACATAATGAAAAACTGTTTTTT. Its protein product is CASSTTTGHNEKLFF. The full variable domain, completed using reference TRBV25-1 and TRBJ1-4, is EADIYQTPRYLVIGTGKKITLECSQTMGHDKMYWYQQDPGMELHLIHYSYGVNSTEKGDLSSESTVSRIRTEHFPLTLESARPSHTSQYLCASSTTTGHNEKLFFGSGTQLSVL.

The chain carries TRBV4-2 and TRBJ2-5; 7 bases are a match to TRBD2. The V gene end was trimmed by 0 bases and the J gene end by 5 bases; junction bases not matched to a gene: 12. This CDR3 comprises 17 residues. Germline V gene lookup returns CDR1 LGHNA and CDR2 YNFKEQ. The CDR3 loop is CASSQDRARLARETQYF. In DNA form, the CDR3 reads TGTGCCAGCAGCCAAGATCGGGCAAGACTAGCAAGGGAGACCCAGTACTTC.

The chain is built from TRBV30 and TRBJ2-1; 8 positions agree with TRBD2. The CDR3 covers 12 residues. CDR1 and CDR2 (germline): GTSNPN, SVGIG (reference sequence). V trimming: 2 bases; J trimming: 13 bases; junction bases outside the gene matches: 7. The CDR3 loop is CAWSPLGGEQFF. For the CDR3, the DNA is TGTGCCTGGAGTCCCCTCGGGGGGGAACAGTTCTTC.

The chain has TRBV7-2 and TRBJ2-2; TRBD2 might be the D (5 bases). CDR1 is SGHTA and CDR2 is FQGNSA in the germline V gene. Trimming removed 2 bases from V and 3 bases from J, with 10 bases in between. The CDR3 totals 15 residues. CDR3 loop: CASSLRGPDTGELFF. The CDR3 DNA follows: TGTGCCAGCAGCTTACGGGGTCCGGACACCGGGGAGCTGTTTTTT. Filled out from reference TRBV7-2 and TRBJ2-2, the complete variable domain reads GAGVSQSPSNKVTEKGKDVELRCDPISGHTALYWYRQSLGQGLEFLIYFQGNSAPDKSGLPSDRFSAERTGGSVSTLTIQRTQQEDSAVYLCASSLRGPDTGELFFGEGSRLTVL.

This sequence joins TRBV7-2 and TRBJ2-5, with 8 bases aligning to TRBD1. Per the germline V gene, CDR1 is SGHTA and CDR2 is FQGNSA. This CDR3 has 15 residues. Trimming cost V 5 bases and J 4 bases; bases outside gene matches: 9. CDR3 in amino acids: CASSPQFRGPETQYF. DNA for the CDR3: TGTGCCAGCAGCCCCCAGTTCAGGGGGCCAGAGACCCAGTACTTC.

CDR3 protein: CASSLNTGELFF. The CDR3 DNA is TGTGCCAGCAGTCTTAACACCGGGGAGCTGTTTTTT. The V and J genes are TRBV3-1 (or the pseudogene TRBV3-2) and TRBJ2-2; no firm D call. Germline values: CDR1 LGHDT, CDR2 YNNKEL (reference sequence). The CDR3 has 12 amino acids. V lost 6 bases and J 2 bases, leaving 4 bases between the germline ends.

The sample holds one count of this clone. The V and J genes are TRBV18 and TRBJ1-2; D might be TRBD1 (5 bases). V was shortened by 0 bases and J by 7 bases, with 6 bases between the two germline ends. This CDR3 has 12 amino acids. From germline, CDR1 is KGHSH and CDR2 LQKENI. CDR3 amino acids: CASSPPGGGYTF. In DNA, the CDR3 is TGTGCCAGCTCACCACCGGGGGGTGGCTACACCTTC.

V gene TRBV11-2 combines with J gene TRBJ1-6; D is possibly TRBD1 (5 bases). Germline CDR1 reads SGHAT; CDR2 reads FQNNGV. The CDR3 is 12 amino acids. Trimming removed 6 bases from V and 11 bases from J, with 11 bases in between. The CDR3 region has the DNA TGTGCCAGCAGACCGGGGGGGGCACCCCTCCACTTT. This encodes CASRPGGAPLHF.

The genes are TRBV7-2 and TRBJ1-6; unclear D gene. Trimming removed 1 base at V and 10 bases at J, with 8 bases between. There are 13 residues in the CDR3. The germline CDR1 and CDR2 sequences are SGHTA and FQGNSA. The CDR3 protein is CASSLGGVSPLHF. For the CDR3, the DNA is TGTGCCAGCAGCTTAGGCGGCGTCTCACCCCTCCACTTT.

This sequence joins TRBV9 and TRBJ1-5; D is undetermined. This CDR3 is built from 14 residues. Per germline, CDR1 SGDLS and CDR2 YYNGEE. Trimming pared 7 bases from V and 5 bases from J, leaving 16 bases between. CDR3 sequence reads: CASSSHQEDQPQHF. The CDR3 region has the DNA TGTGCCAGCTCAAGCCACCAGGAGGATCAGCCCCAGCATTTT.

The chain has TRBV7-8 and TRBJ2-1; tentative D call: TRBD2 (7 bases). The CDR3 contains 15 residues. Germline CDR1 is SGHVS and CDR2 is FQNEAQ. Trimming removed 5 bases at V and 4 bases at J, with 15 bases between. CDR3: CASSLTGGRYNEQFF. DNA for the CDR3: TGTGCCAGCAGCCTGACGGGGGGCCGATACAATGAGCAGTTCTTC.

The chain joins TRBV27 to TRBJ2-7; 7 positions match TRBD2. From germline, CDR1 is MNHEY and CDR2 SMNVEV (reference sequence). Losses at the gene ends were 1 base for V and 0 bases for J; bases not matched to a gene: 6. The CDR3 is 16 residues long. CDR3 protein: CASSLLGGASSYEQYF. CDR3 nucleotide sequence: TGTGCCAGCAGTTTATTGGGAGGGGCCAGCTCCTACGAGCAGTACTTC.

This clone was detected a few times. V and J are TRBV7-9 and TRBJ2-7, with TRBD1 identical over 8 bases. V trimming: 4 bases; J trimming: 3 bases; junction bases outside the gene matches: 14. Looked up from germline, CDR1 is SEHNR and CDR2 is FQNEAQ (reference sequence). There are 17 residues in the CDR3. The CDR3: CASSSSFDRGDDYEQYF. CDR3 bases: TGTGCCAGCAGCTCATCCTTTGACAGGGGAGACGACTACGAGCAGTACTTC.

In nucleotides, the CDR3 is TGTGCCAGCAGCCAAGACGTCCTAGCGGAGGTCACAGATACGCAGTATTTT. This sequence encodes CASSQDVLAEVTDTQYF. The V and J genes are TRBV4-2 and TRBJ2-3, with 7 bases fitting TRBD2. J gave up 2 bases and V 0 bases, and 8 bases lay outside the gene matches. From germline, CDR1 is LGHNA and CDR2 YNFKEQ. CDR3 length: 17 amino acids.

J is TRBJ1-2 and V is TRBV5-6, with D perhaps matching TRBD1 (5 bases). Per the germline V gene, CDR1 is SGHDT and CDR2 is YYEEEE. The V end was cut by 2 bases, the J end by 14 bases, with 16 bases between. CDR3 length: 12 residues. CDR3 DNA: TGTGCCAGCAGCTTACCGGACACGCCTAGGACCTTC. It codes for CASSLPDTPRTF. Drawing the rest from reference TRBV5-6 and TRBJ1-2, the complete variable domain is DAGVTQSPTHLIKTRGQQVTLRCSPKSGHDTVSWYQQALGQGPQFIFQYYEEEERQRGNFPDRFSGHQFPNYSSELNVNALLLGDSALYLCASSLPDTPRTFGSGTRLTVV.

The CDR3 DNA is TGTGCCACCAGTGATTCCCGGGGTGACAATGAGCAGTTCTTC. This encodes CATSDSRGDNEQFF. The chain has TRBV24-1 and TRBJ2-1; the D gene is possibly TRBD2 (5 bases). Germline V gene data show CDR1 as KGHDR and CDR2 as SFDVKD. The CDR3 sequence is 14 residues long. V was shortened by 2 bases and J by 5 bases, with 9 bases between the two germline ends.

This clone was seen only once. In nucleotides, the CDR3 is TGTGCCAGCAGCCAAGATTCGGGTTGGGATGGCTACACCTTC. Translating it yields CASSQDSGWDGYTF. The chain joins TRBV3-1 (or the pseudogene TRBV3-2) to TRBJ1-2; no clear D. CDR3 length equals 14 residues. In germline, CDR1 is LGHDT, CDR2 YNNKEL (reference sequence). V dropped 0 bases and J dropped 6 bases, with 11 bases sitting between them.

The chain recombines TRBV27 with TRBJ2-5; 8 positions agree with TRBD2. V dropped 7 bases and J dropped 4; count of bases not matched to a gene: 11. Germline V gives CDR1 MNHEY, CDR2 SMNVEV (reference sequence). CDR3 length: 15 residues. The chain's CDR3 is CASKGAAGGPETQYF. The CDR3 coding sequence is TGTGCCAGCAAAGGAGCGGCGGGAGGCCCAGAGACCCAGTACTTC.